Each of the 18 T cell receptor beta chains below was sequenced from the same sample in a study of shared clonotypes between healthy human individuals. TCRdb keeps only in-frame clones here, not all; method: immunoSEQ multiplex PCR. The sample lists roughly 720,000 clones, 90% occurring once. Source material: memory CD8+ T cells from PBMCs. Subset reported: CD45RO+ cells pooled with CCR7-negative TemRA cells. The receptors were sampled from a man aged 18 to 30 in good health. Some clones in this sample may be carry-over from other donors' samples.

V is TRBV4-3 and J is TRBJ2-1, with 7 bases lining up with TRBD2. Looked up from germline, CDR1 is LGHNA and CDR2 is YSLEER. V gave up 6 bases and J gave up 7 bases; unmatched junction bases: 6. This CDR3 has 13 residues. This chain's CDR3 is CASRRELGNEQFF. CDR3 sequence (DNA): TGCGCCAGCAGGCGGGAGTTGGGTAATGAGCAGTTCTTC.

This chain joins TRBV30 and TRBJ2-1; D is undetermined. Germline values: CDR1 GTSNPN, CDR2 SVGIG (reference sequence). This CDR3 comprises 9 residues. The V and J ends lost 5 bases and 12 bases respectively, with 8 bases between them. The CDR3 DNA is TGTGCCTGGGAAAGAGGGCAGTTCTTC. This translates into CAWERGQFF.

This clone was recorded a few times. The chain has TRBV9 and TRBJ2-7, with D maybe TRBD2 (7 bases). CDR3 length: 15 amino acids. V was cut by 3 bases and J by 5 bases, with 18 bases left in between. Per germline, CDR1 SGDLS and CDR2 YYNGEE. The CDR3 bases are TGTGCCAGCAGCGCCGCCGTGGGGGGGCAGGACGAGCAGTACTTC. It codes for CASSAAVGGQDEQYF.

The chain links TRBV5-1 to TRBJ1-2; TRBD1 matches at 10 bases. Germline V gene data show CDR1 as SGHRS and CDR2 as YFSETQ. CDR3 length: 17 amino acids. V shed 4 bases, J shed 8 bases, and the junction held 17 bases outside the gene matches. The CDR3 loop reads CASSPSPGTGDFSGYTF. For the CDR3, the DNA is TGCGCCAGCAGCCCAAGTCCCGGGACAGGGGATTTCTCCGGCTACACCTTC.

The chain carries TRBV25-1 and TRBJ1-5; D is unresolved. The CDR3 length is 12 residues. Germline V gives CDR1 MGHDK, CDR2 SYGVNS. Trimming left V 4 bases short and J 7 bases short, with 8 bases between. CDR3 sequence reads: CASSVEGQPQHF. CDR3 DNA sequence: TGTGCCAGCAGTGTCGAAGGCCAGCCCCAGCATTTT.

The chain recombines TRBV25-1 with TRBJ2-5, with 7 bases fitting TRBD1. The closer fit of TRBJ2-7 to the DNA end suggests the J call may be wrong. CDR3 length: 14 residues. Germline V gives CDR1 MGHDK, CDR2 SYGVNS. The DNA of the CDR3 is TGTGCCAGCAGTCGGGACAGAGAAGCCGCCGAGCAGTACTTC. This gives the protein CASSRDREAAEQYF.

This clone was detected only once. The chain recombines TRBV29-1 with TRBJ2-2; the D is unclear. The CDR3 totals 13 residues. V was trimmed by 4 bases and J by 1 base, leaving 7 bases between them. From germline, CDR1 is SQVTM and CDR2 ANQGSEA. The CDR3 protein is CSVVGRNTGELFF. The CDR3 DNA follows: TGCAGCGTTGTAGGGCGGAACACCGGGGAGCTGTTTTTT.

The V and J genes are TRBV5-4 and TRBJ1-1; maybe TRBD1 (6 bases). Per germline, CDR1 SGHNT and CDR2 YYREEE (reference sequence). The germline V and J ends were trimmed by 0 bases and 4 bases, with 16 bases remaining between them. The CDR3 is made up of 16 amino acids. The CDR3 is CASSLARGGRGTEAFF. Written as DNA, the CDR3 is TGTGCCAGCAGCTTGGCTCGGGGGGGGCGCGGCACTGAAGCTTTCTTT.

The V call is TRBV5-1, the J call TRBJ1-1; D might be TRBD1 (5 bases). The CDR3 runs 15 residues. Looked up from germline, CDR1 is SGHRS and CDR2 is YFSETQ. Between the trimmed V and J ends, which lost 7 bases and 1 base, there was a span of 17 bases. The CDR3 DNA reads TGCGCCAGCGATCCCGGAAGGGGTACGAACACTGAAGCTTTCTTT. This encodes CASDPGRGTNTEAFF.

This clone was counted once. V and J are TRBV28 and TRBJ2-7, with D maybe TRBD2 (6 bases). CDR3 size: 12 residues. Per germline, CDR1 MDHEN and CDR2 SYDVKM. The ends were cut back, 11 bases at V and 2 bases at J, with 13 bases in the middle. Here the CDR3 reads CAGGDPPYEQYF. The CDR3 DNA reads as TGTGCCGGCGGGGACCCACCCTACGAGCAGTACTTC.

The chain has TRBV30 and TRBJ2-3; the D is unclear. The CDR3 spans 14 residues. Germline assignment: CDR1 GTSNPN and CDR2 SVGIG (reference sequence). V shed 5 bases and J shed 2 bases, with 14 bases lying between them. CDR3 region: CAWGPLAFTDTQYF. The DNA of the CDR3 is TGTGCCTGGGGTCCCCTCGCCTTCACAGATACGCAGTATTTT.

V and J are TRBV10-3 and TRBJ2-7; D is perhaps TRBD1 (6 bases). Germline-derived CDR1 and CDR2 are ENHRY and SYGVKD. The germline V and J ends were trimmed by 10 bases and 3 bases, with 10 bases remaining between them. This CDR3 contains 11 residues. This chain's CDR3 is CASQDSYEQYF. The CDR3 nucleotides are TGTGCCAGCCAGGACAGCTACGAGCAGTACTTC.

This chain links TRBV6-4 with TRBJ2-1; the D gene is possibly TRBD2 (5 bases). This CDR3 is built from 15 residues. Trimming stripped 3 bases from V and 6 bases from J, with 15 bases between. Germline V CDR1 and CDR2: MRHNA, SNTAGT. CDR3: CASSEGSGMINEQFF. The CDR3 coding sequence is TGTGCCAGCAGTGAGGGGAGTGGGATGATCAATGAGCAGTTCTTC.

The chain combines TRBV7-2 with TRBJ1-2; 8 nucleotides align to TRBD1. This CDR3 spans 14 amino acids. V was clipped by 3 bases and J by 4 bases; unmatched bases: 4. Germline V lookup: CDR1 SGHTA, CDR2 FQGNSA. The CDR3 region is CASSFGDRLYGYTF. The CDR3 nucleotides read TGTGCCAGCAGCTTCGGGGACAGGCTCTATGGCTACACCTTC.

V usage is TRBV9 and J usage is TRBJ2-7; 7 bases are shared with TRBD1. V was clipped by 3 bases and J by 4 bases; unmatched bases: 13. Germline loops: CDR1 SGDLS, CDR2 YYNGEE. This CDR3 is 16 amino acids long. The CDR3 DNA sequence: TGTGCCAGCAGCGCAGGACCCTCGGCAGGGGGTTACGAGCAGTACTTC. Its translation: CASSAGPSAGGYEQYF.

V and J are TRBV5-8 and TRBJ2-7, with D unclear. Trimming pared 0 bases from V and 2 bases from J, leaving 12 bases between. The CDR3 length is 15 residues. Germline CDR1 reads SGHTS; CDR2 reads YDEGEE. As DNA, the CDR3 is TGTGCCAGCAGCTTGGCGGCCGGGCCAGCCTACGAGCAGTACTTC. Amino acid sequence: CASSLAAGPAYEQYF.

J is TRBJ2-1 and V is TRBV28; TRBD2 matches 7 bases. The germline V gene encodes CDR1 MDHEN and CDR2 SYDVKM. CDR3 length equals 15 residues. J lost 5 bases, V lost 3 bases, and 7 bases had no gene match. CDR3 sequence reads: CASSLGLAAHNEQFF. CDR3 DNA: TGTGCCAGCAGTTTGGGGCTAGCGGCCCACAATGAGCAGTTCTTC.

V and J are TRBV6-5 and TRBJ1-1; D is perhaps TRBD1 (6 bases). Germline V lookup: CDR1 MNHEY, CDR2 SVGAGI. The CDR3 loop spans 11 amino acids. The V gene lost 7 bases and the J gene lost 8 bases, with 11 bases spanning the gap. The chain's CDR3 is CASTEGQEAFF. For the CDR3, the DNA is TGTGCCAGCACCGAAGGACAGGAAGCTTTCTTT.